What follows is one T cell receptor beta chain and its context. The repertoire was sequenced with immunoSEQ multiplex PCR; TCRdb's copy has only in-frame clones and lacks some. The table includes tens of thousands of clones, around 85% detected once. Documented treatment: randomized to nivolumab then ipilimumab (arm A) or the reverse (arm B). Patients had received no earlier DNA-damaging chemotherapy. Live CD3+CD8+ CD19− CD56− cells were sorted from PBMCs. V gave up 7 bases and J gave up 0 bases; unmatched junction bases: 15. CDR1 is PRHDT and CDR2 is FYEKMQ in the germline V gene (reference sequence). This CDR3 comprises 18 residues. This entry is derived from a study of sequential checkpoint blockade in melanoma. On the study more broadly: Patients were randomized 1:1 to nivolumab-then-ipilimumab or ipilimumab-then-nivolumab first-line. After both sequences, patients received maintenance nivolumab.

Sequencing used CD8+ T cells sorted from blood (inferred from file names), obtained from a patient given nivolumab and ipilimumab in sequence. The chain has TRBV13 and TRBJ2-3, with 8 bases lining up with TRBD2. The receptor was isolated from a human donor with melanoma. The CDR3 is CASTRRGGLAESTDTQYF. The DNA for the CDR3 is TGTGCCAGCACGCGACGGGGGGGGCTAGCGGAGAGCACAGATACGCAGTATTTT. Full variable domain (outside the CDR3, taken from reference TRBV13 and TRBJ2-3): AAGVIQSPRHLIKEKRETATLKCYPIPRHDTVYWYQQGPGQDPQFLISFYEKMQSDKGSIPDRFSAQQFSDYHSELNMSSLELGDSALYFCASTRRGGLAESTDTQYFGPGTRLTVL.